A selection of T cell receptor beta chains follows, all from one sample in a study of CD8+CD57+ T cells in acquired aplastic anemia. MiXCR was run by TCRdb on the reads, yielding one entry per CDR3 protein. The sample shows hundreds of thousands of distinct CDR3 sequences, around three fifths of them seen only once. Specimen: sorted CD4+, CD8+, or CD8+CD57+ T cells (not recorded which) from PBMCs. These receptors all stem from a human donor with severe aplastic anemia or a healthy control (not recorded which). Both conserved end residues are part of each CDR3. D genes are given only for firm matches. Rows may omit the clone size; those that give it use once, few, many or a size class.

abundance: many; j_gene: TRBJ2-5; d_gene: TRBD1; v_gene: TRBV7-9; CDR3nt: TGTGCCAGCAGCTGGTGGACAGGGCGACGGGAGACCCAGTACTTC; CDR3aa: CASSWWTGRRETQYF
abundance: .; j_gene: TRBJ2-7; d_gene: .; v_gene: TRBV19; CDR3nt: TGTGCCAGTAGTATGCGACACCTGCCGAGCTCCTACGAGCAGTACTTC; CDR3aa: CASSMRHLPSSYEQYF
abundance: many; j_gene: TRBJ2-3; d_gene: .; v_gene: TRBV5-1; CDR3nt: TGCGCCAGCAGAGGGCCGGATGCAGGGTCCGCGGGTACGCAGTATTTT; CDR3aa: CASRGPDAGSAGTQYF
abundance: .; j_gene: TRBJ2-1; d_gene: TRBD2; v_gene: TRBV7-9; CDR3nt: TGCGCCAGCAGCTTCAGGGGAGTGGTGCCTAGCGGGGTCTACGAGCAGTTCTTC; CDR3aa: CASSFRGVVPSGVYEQFF
abundance: .; j_gene: TRBJ2-7; d_gene: .; v_gene: TRBV7-9; CDR3nt: TGTGCCAGCAGCTTAGGACAAGGGGTCCTCGAGCAGTACTTC; CDR3aa: CASSLGQGVLEQYF
abundance: many; j_gene: TRBJ1-1; d_gene: TRBD1; v_gene: TRBV11-2; CDR3nt: TGTGCCAGCAGCTTATTCGGACAGGGGGCGAGTGAAGCTTTCTTT; CDR3aa: CASSLFGQGASEAFF
abundance: .; j_gene: TRBJ1-1; d_gene: .; v_gene: TRBV5-6; CDR3nt: TGTGCCAGCAGCCTGGAGGTGGCTGAAGCTTTCTTT; CDR3aa: CASSLEVAEAFF
abundance: .; j_gene: TRBJ2-5; d_gene: .; v_gene: TRBV9; CDR3nt: TGTGCCAGCAGCTCACCCGGGGGGCTAGAGACCCAGTACTTC; CDR3aa: CASSSPGGLETQYF
abundance: .; j_gene: TRBJ2-7; d_gene: .; v_gene: TRBV6-2/TRBV6-3; CDR3nt: TGTGCCAGCGGGCCCCGCGAGCAGTACTTC; CDR3aa: CASGPREQYF
abundance: many; j_gene: TRBJ2-5; d_gene: .; v_gene: TRBV5-5; CDR3nt: TGTGCCAGCAGCTGGGGCAGACAAGAGACCCAGTACTTC; CDR3aa: CASSWGRQETQYF
abundance: .; j_gene: TRBJ2-1; d_gene: .; v_gene: TRBV20-1; CDR3nt: TGCAGTGCTAGTAGGGCCAGGGATTGGCCTTGGCAGTTCTTC; CDR3aa: CSASRARDWPWQFF
abundance: many; j_gene: TRBJ1-5; d_gene: .; v_gene: TRBV20-1; CDR3nt: TGCAGTGCTAGAGATTTGGGGGTTAGCAATCAGCCCCAGCATTTT; CDR3aa: CSARDLGVSNQPQHF
abundance: .; j_gene: TRBJ2-5; d_gene: TRBD2; v_gene: TRBV7-2; CDR3nt: TGTGCCAGCAGCTTAGCGGGAGCGGGGGGGCTCGAGACCCAGTACTTC; CDR3aa: CASSLAGAGGLETQYF
abundance: .; j_gene: TRBJ2-2; d_gene: .; v_gene: TRBV6-1; CDR3nt: TGTGCCACCACCAGGGAATTTAACACCGGGGAGCTGTTTTTT; CDR3aa: CATTREFNTGELFF
abundance: .; j_gene: TRBJ2-3; d_gene: TRBD2; v_gene: TRBV5-1; CDR3nt: TGCGCCAGCAGCTACAGCGGGAGGGTAGTAGATACGCAGTATTTT; CDR3aa: CASSYSGRVVDTQYF
abundance: .; j_gene: TRBJ1-6; d_gene: .; v_gene: TRBV7-6; CDR3nt: TGTGCCAGCAGCTTAGAGGGGCCATTCGGTAATTCACCCCTCCACTTT; CDR3aa: CASSLEGPFGNSPLHF